The 15 T cell receptor beta chains listed next were all sequenced from one sample in a study of blood T cell repertoires in COVID-19. TCRdb's table, derived via immunoSEQ multiplex PCR, lists solely in-frame clones and lacks some. The sample carries about 670,000 clones, around 89% recorded once. What was sequenced was peripheral blood. Receptors were obtained from a woman in her late teens or twenties with acute or convalescent COVID-19.

V usage is TRBV7-2 and J usage is TRBJ2-3; maybe TRBD2 (7 bases). Germline V gene data show CDR1 as SGHTA and CDR2 as FQGNSA. CDR3 length: 14 residues. V lost 4 bases and J 4 bases, leaving 12 bases between the germline ends. Written as DNA, the CDR3 is TGTGCCAGCAGCTCCCGGGGGGCTGCAGATACGCAGTATTTT. It codes for CASSSRGAADTQYF.

The CDR3 DNA reads TGTGCCAGCAGTGAGGCTAGCTCGGCAGATACGCAGTATTTT. Its translation: CASSEASSADTQYF. The chain carries TRBV6-4 and TRBJ2-3, with TRBD2 as a possible D gene (5 bases). The CDR3 has 14 amino acids. Germline V CDR1 and CDR2: MRHNA, SNTAGT. V lost 3 bases to trimming and J lost 4 bases, with 11 bases between them.

The rearrangement links TRBV27 to TRBJ2-7, with 11 bases identical to TRBD2. This CDR3 has 16 amino acids. Germline values: CDR1 MNHEY, CDR2 SMNVEV (reference sequence). The trim removed 2 bases at V and 2 bases at J, leaving 5 bases unmatched. CDR3 region: CASSLTGTSGAYEQYF. The DNA of the CDR3 is TGTGCCAGCAGTTTAACCGGGACTAGCGGAGCCTACGAGCAGTACTTC.

This clone was observed many times. CDR3 in DNA: TGTGCCAGCAGCCCAAGCGAGCTCCCCACAGATACGCAGTATTTT. As protein: CASSPSELPTDTQYF. The rearrangement uses TRBV6-2 or TRBV6-3 and TRBJ2-3; D remains unclear. CDR3 length: 15 amino acids. Germline V gene sequence: CDR1 MNHEY, CDR2 SVGEGT. Trimming pared 6 bases from V and 2 bases from J, leaving 15 bases between.

As to this clone: The sample contains more than one DNA sequence encoding this CDR3. CDR3 in DNA: TGTGCCAGCAGGCAGGGGAACTATGGCTACACCTTC. The encoded protein is CASRQGNYGYTF. The chain links TRBV12-3 or TRBV12-4 to TRBJ1-2, with D tentatively TRBD1 (6 bases). The CDR3 sequence is 12 residues long. V was shortened by 6 bases and J by 2 bases, with 7 bases between the two germline ends.

The chain recombines TRBV6-5 with TRBJ2-3; the D gene is possibly TRBD1 (6 bases). The V and J ends lost 4 bases and 6 bases respectively, with 8 bases between them. The CDR3 runs to 12 residues. Germline lookup yields CDR1 MNHEY and CDR2 SVGAGI. CDR3 region: CASSLQGDTQYF. The CDR3 DNA sequence: TGTGCCAGCAGTTTACAGGGTGATACGCAGTATTTT.

The genes are TRBV9 and TRBJ1-2; D is undetermined. The CDR3 covers 13 residues. Germline-derived CDR1 and CDR2 are SGDLS and YYNGEE. V was cut by 0 bases and J by 5 bases, with 8 bases left in between. In DNA, the CDR3 is TGTGCCAGCAGCGTAGCCCCGACATATGGCTACACCTTC. As protein: CASSVAPTYGYTF. Using reference TRBV9 and TRBJ1-2 for the parts outside the CDR3, the full variable domain is DSGVTQTPKHLITATGQRVTLRCSPRSGDLSVYWYQQSLDQGLQFLIQYYNGEERAKGNILERFSAQQFPDLHSELNLSSLELGDSALYFCASSVAPTYGYTFGSGTRLTVV.

This rearrangement joins TRBV6-5 to TRBJ1-2; 10 bases map to TRBD1. This CDR3 contains 14 residues. With 6 bases clipped from V and 7 bases from J, the junction kept 8 bases outside the gene matches. Germline CDR1 and CDR2: MNHEY and SVGAGI. CDR3 in DNA: TGTGCCAGCAGCCGGGACAGGGGTAACGGTGGCTACACCTTC. This encodes CASSRDRGNGGYTF.

The chain uses TRBV5-4 and TRBJ1-1, with 8 positions matching TRBD1. The length of the CDR3 is 13 residues. The germline CDR1 and CDR2 sequences are SGHNT and YYREEE (reference sequence). Trimming removed 0 bases from V and 5 bases from J; junction bases left unmatched: 0. The CDR3 DNA follows: TGTGCCAGCAGCTTGGACAGGGGGACTGAAGCTTTCTTT. Translated, it gives CASSLDRGTEAFF.

The V and J genes are TRBV4-2 and TRBJ1-1; 10 bases are shared with TRBD1. CDR3 length: 16 residues. Trimming removed 4 bases from V and 0 bases from J; junction bases left unmatched: 5. Germline CDR1 reads LGHNA; CDR2 reads YNFKEQ. CDR3 DNA sequence: TGTGCCAGCAGCCCTAGGGACAGGGGTCTGAACACTGAAGCTTTCTTT. Its protein is CASSPRDRGLNTEAFF.

J is TRBJ2-4 and V is TRBV25-1, with a possible D match to TRBD2 (7 bases). This CDR3 has 13 amino acids. Germline V lookup: CDR1 MGHDK, CDR2 SYGVNS. V was pared by 4 bases and J by 8 bases, with 12 bases between. CDR3: CASSAQGGDIQYF. CDR3 in DNA: TGTGCCAGCAGTGCACAGGGAGGGGACATTCAGTACTTC. Looking up the rest from reference TRBV25-1 and TRBJ2-4 gives the full variable domain: EADIYQTPRYLVIGTGKKITLECSQTMGHDKMYWYQQDPGMELHLIHYSYGVNSTEKGDLSSESTVSRIRTEHFPLTLESARPSHTSQYLCASSAQGGDIQYFGAGTRLSVL.

The table lists this clone with a count of one. V gene TRBV5-1 combines with J gene TRBJ2-1; TRBD2 matches 7 bases. Germline V gene data show CDR1 as SGHRS and CDR2 as YFSETQ. J lost 8 bases, V lost 0 bases, and 8 bases had no gene match. The CDR3 length is 15 residues. For the CDR3, the DNA is TGCGCCAGCAGCTTGGAGGGACTACCCCCCCATGAGCAGTTCTTC. As protein: CASSLEGLPPHEQFF.

The chain employs TRBV6-1 and TRBJ2-6; D is perhaps TRBD1 (6 bases). Trimming took off 4 bases at V and 0 bases at J, with 10 bases between the two ends. The V gene's germline CDR1 is MNHNS and CDR2 SASEGT. This CDR3 spans 16 amino acids. Here the CDR3 reads CASSGGQRSGANVLTF. CDR3 in DNA: TGTGCCAGCAGTGGAGGACAGCGCTCTGGGGCCAACGTCCTGACTTTC.

The chain uses TRBV24-1 and TRBJ2-7, with D possibly matching TRBD1 (6 bases). V lost 9 bases and J lost 3, with 11 bases in between. The CDR3 sequence is 12 residues long. Germline V CDR1 and CDR2: KGHDR, SFDVKD. The chain's CDR3 is CATPGTRYEQYF. As DNA, the CDR3 is TGTGCCACCCCCGGGACACGCTACGAGCAGTACTTC.

The V gene is TRBV13, the J gene TRBJ2-2; 10 nucleotides line up with TRBD2. The germline CDR1 and CDR2 sequences are PRHDT and FYEKMQ (reference sequence). The CDR3 sequence is 15 residues long. Trimming cost V 4 bases and J 10 bases; bases outside gene matches: 9. CDR3 amino acids: CASSSSQRGGQELFF. Here the CDR3 DNA reads TGTGCCAGCAGCTCCTCCCAGCGGGGGGGCCAGGAGCTGTTTTTT.